This TCR beta chain was found in a study of T cell responses to AZD1222 COVID-19 vaccine (dated by TCRdb to 2020 to 2022). Turning to the overall study: A total of approximately 240 trial participants underwent TCR sequencing, of whom about 210 had received two doses of AZD1222 and 26 had received two doses of the MenACWY control vaccine. Enrollment into the trials was organized by age into subgroups of 18-55, 56-69 and 70-plus years, and those subgroups contained approximately 150, 30 and 60 TCR-sequenced participants, respectively. Findings and caveats that apply to the study as a whole: Conclusions about previously exposed vaccinees are limited because only six or seven AZD1222 recipients were SARS-CoV-2 seropositive at baseline. Reportedly, close to half of the unique spike-specific TCRs recognized epitopes lying outside the regions that are mutated in the B.1.351 and B.1.1.7 variants. After two AZD1222 doses, both the breadth and the depth of spike-specific TCRs were significantly higher than at day 0 and than in MenACWY recipients. Because no samples from the day 14 peak response were available, repertoires could be characterized only after the peak T cell response. The whole spike protein was spanned by vaccine-associated CD4 TCRs, and dominant responses were seen in regions 160-218 and 743-854. Most participants were white British and females outnumbered males, and the authors suggested that clonal diversity may have been underestimated. The 56-69-year group was small, and its depth increase did not reach significance, likely because of low power.

Details on this clone: What antigen it recognizes has not been identified. No qualities accompany the bases; no much larger clone lies one base away.

V is trimmed back by 9 bases and J by 4 bases, and the junction contains 11 bases that no gene match accounts for. From the cysteine up to the phenylalanine, the CDR3 has a length of 16 residues. This entry keeps only the CDR3 DNA: 48 bases, framed from base 1. CDR1 is given as LNHNV and CDR2 as YYDKDF, both from the germline V gene (reference sequence). The intended sense of this specimen's time point label: about 28 days (+/-7) after the second vaccine dose. AZD1222 recipients given second doses at about 4 weeks or at about 12 weeks were pooled, since spike-specific TCR depth and breadth were not found to differ between the two schedules. Vaccinee samples were obtained from the UK trials COV001 and COV002, which included a single-blind randomized controlled phase 2/3 trial of AZD1222 (ChAdOx1 nCoV-19) in healthy adults. Trial participant PBMC samples were collected at day 0 and day 28 after the second dose for TCRbeta chain sequencing.

The CDR3 regions of human TCRbeta chains were subjected to immunosequencing. On the study's bioinformatics: TCRs in the repertoires were matched against a reference library of SARS-CoV-2-specific TCRs that had been generated with the MIRA antigen-specificity platform. Breadth was defined as the fraction of unique TCRs that were SARS-CoV-2-associated. Depth was defined as the fraction of total T cells that were SARS-CoV-2-associated. Each spike-specific TCR was assigned to its reactive spike region and to a CD4 or CD8 class using the MIRA data. Log10-transformed breadth and depth values were compared by one-way ANOVA with Sidak's multiple comparisons tests. Drawn from immuneACCESS, this table holds only the in-frame rearrangements with V and J called that TCRdb kept. Clones are partly lost; checked studies trace under half to an unresolved V gene and leave the rest unexplained. V and J calls and clone size follow that table, whereas D and trimming were derived from the DNA. The sample table holds around 150,000 clones, of which just over 90% were seen once. Around 0.99% of the sample rests with the top ten.

The clonotype comes from an adult who received the AZD1222 COVID-19 vaccine. The rearranged segments are TRBV15 and TRBJ1-4; a stretch of 10 junction bases matches TRBD1. Source: peripheral blood, taken 28 days after the second AZD1222 dose. The DNA is TGTGCCACAACAACCGGGACAGGGGTCATTAATGAAAAACTGTTTTTT. This is translated as CATTTGTGVINEKLFF.